The rows below give T cell receptor beta chains drawn from one sample of a study of regulatory T cells in long-lasting Graves disease. Using its own MiXCR run on the multiplex PCR reads, TCRdb lists one record per CDR3 protein. The repertoire has roughly 560,000 distinct CDR3 sequences, roughly 16% of them found once; the top ten carry roughly 25%. The sample was also linked to a second study, of T cells in Graves' hyperthyroidism and ophthalmopathy.

This specimen was peripheral blood mononuclear cells (PBMCs), taken at new diagnosis, from a patient treated with antithyroid drugs. All receptors derive from a woman aged 35-60 years with Graves disease. Each CDR3 is given with its conserved first and last residue. Each record gives: D gene, J gene, clone size, V gene, CDR3 DNA, CDR3 protein. D genes are given only for firm matches. The size entry is marked missing in some rows and otherwise reads once, few, many or a size class.

>TRBD1|TRBJ1-6|NA|TRBV7-9
TGTGCCAGCAGCCCAGAGACAGGGAGGGATTCACCCCTCCACTTT
CASSPETGRDSPLHF
>TRBD1|TRBJ1-1|many|TRBV3-1
TGTGCCAGCAGCCCCAGACAGGGGGCGATCATCTCTGAAGCTTTCTTT
CASSPRQGAIISEAFF
>NA|TRBJ2-7|many|TRBV3-1
TGTGCCAGCAGCCAAGGACAGGAGCAGTACTTC
CASSQGQEQYF
>NA|TRBJ1-1|few|TRBV2
TGTGCCAGCATTGGAGACCCGGGCATAGAAGCTTTCTTT
CASIGDPGIEAFF
>TRBD2|TRBJ2-1|many|TRBV11-2
TGTGCCAGCAGCCCTGGCGGGGGGGGCAATGAGCAGTTCTTC
CASSPGGGGNEQFF
>NA|TRBJ1-2|NA|TRBV6-1
TGTGCCAGCAGCCGCATTCAGGGCGGCTACACCTTC
CASSRIQGGYTF
>NA|TRBJ2-7|many|TRBV7-9
TGTGCCAGCAGCTCCGGGACGGGACACTACTCCTACGAGCAGTACTTC
CASSSGTGHYSYEQYF
>NA|TRBJ1-1|many|TRBV12-5
TGTGCTAGTGGTTTGTCCCGATCGGGGGTCATTCCTGAAGCTTTCTTT
CASGLSRSGVIPEAFF
>NA|TRBJ1-1|many|TRBV7-9
TGTGCCAGCAGCTTAGCGGGAGGGGCGCCCACTGAAGCTTTCTTT
CASSLAGGAPTEAFF
>TRBD2|TRBJ2-1|many|TRBV6-2/TRBV6-3
TGTGCCAGCAGCGGACTAGCGGGGGGTGGTGAAGAGCAGTTCTTC
CASSGLAGGGEEQFF
>NA|TRBJ2-7|NA|TRBV5-6
TGTGCCAGCAGCTTGGTTCCGGGGCAGGGCGCGGTTAAGAGGTACTTC
CASSLVPGQGAVKRYF
>NA|TRBJ1-5|NA|TRBV7-9
TGTGCCAGCAGCTTAGGTGGAGACCTTCGTAATCAGCCCCAGCATTTT
CASSLGGDLRNQPQHF
>NA|TRBJ1-4|many|TRBV19
TGTGCCAGTAGCGCCGGACAGATCTCAACTAATGAAAAACTGTTTTTT
CASSAGQISTNEKLFF
>NA|TRBJ1-1|many|TRBV15
TGTGCCACCAGCAGATCGGAGACTGAAGCTTTCTTT
CATSRSETEAFF
>TRBD1|TRBJ2-7|many|TRBV2
TGTGCCAGCAGTTACCGGGACAGGCCTTACGAGCAGTACTTC
CASSYRDRPYEQYF
>NA|TRBJ1-6|few|TRBV12-3/TRBV12-4
TGTGCCAGCAGCTGGGGTTCCTATAATTCACCCCTCCACTTT
CASSWGSYNSPLHF
>NA|TRBJ1-2|many|TRBV7-8
TGTGCCAGCAGCTTAGCGCTAGGTTTCTATGGCTACACCTTC
CASSLALGFYGYTF